The subject of this entry is one T cell receptor beta chain. This clone has only a few counts. Its antigen remains unidentified. Nothing much larger sits one base from this clone, and base qualities are not available. The data were taken from a study of T cell responses to AZD1222 COVID-19 vaccine (dated by TCRdb to the early 2020s). About the investigation overall: AZD1222 recipients with second doses at about 4 weeks or about 12 weeks were pooled, because spike-specific TCR depth and breadth did not differ between schedules. TCR sequencing was performed for more than 230 trial participants, of whom 200 to 210 were given two doses of AZD1222 and around 25 were given two doses of MenACWY control vaccine. Trial participants were enrolled by age into 18-55, 56-69 and 70-plus year subgroups, with roughly 160, 29 and 62 TCR-sequenced participants respectively. The paper's findings and limits, for the study overall: Reportedly, close to half of the unique spike-specific TCRs recognized epitopes lying outside the regions that are mutated in the B.1.351 and B.1.1.7 variants. CD4 TCRs associated with the vaccine covered the entire spike protein, and the dominant responses were in regions 160-218 and 743-854. In the small 56-69-year group, the increase in depth fell short of significance, most likely because of low power. A significant rise in spike-specific TCR breadth and depth was observed after two AZD1222 doses relative to day 0 and relative to MenACWY recipients. Most participants were white British and females outnumbered males, and the authors suggested that clonal diversity may have been underestimated. Conclusions about previously exposed vaccinees were limited because only a handful of AZD1222 recipients were SARS-CoV-2 seropositive at baseline. Because no day 14 peak-response samples were available, repertoires were characterized only after the peak T cell response.

The CDR3 regions of human TCRbeta chains were analyzed by immunosequencing. The paper's processing steps were these. TCRs in the repertoires were compared against a reference library of SARS-CoV-2-specific TCRs that had been generated with the MIRA antigen-specificity platform. Breadth meant the fraction of unique TCRs that were SARS-CoV-2-associated, whereas depth meant the fraction of total T cells that were SARS-CoV-2-associated. Using the MIRA data, each spike-specific TCR was mapped to the spike region that the TCR reacts to and placed in a CD4 or CD8 class. Log10-transformed breadth and depth values were compared by one-way ANOVA with Sidak's multiple comparisons tests. TCRdb carries this immuneACCESS record with in-frame sequences only. Its versions omit some clonotypes, under half of them owing to an unresolved V gene in the studies checked, with the rest unexplained. V, J and clone size were drawn from that table, and D and trimming were deduced from the DNA. For this sample there are 150,000 or so clones; around 90% appear just once. Of the sample, 1.5% to 2% falls within the top ten clones.

A distance of 7 bases separates the germline ends of V and J, which lose 4 bases and 1 base respectively. The CDR3 spans 13 residues, from the cysteine through the phenylalanine. The CDR3 DNA has 39 bases and is translated from base 1. The germline V gene (reference sequence) sets CDR1 to SGHNT and CDR2 to YYREEE. Sample time point, as interpreted from the label and publication: baseline before first vaccination. Vaccinee samples were obtained from the UK trials COV001 and COV002, which included a single-blind randomized controlled phase 2/3 trial of AZD1222 (ChAdOx1 nCoV-19) in healthy adults. For TCRbeta chain sequencing, PBMC samples were collected from trial participants at day 0 and at day 28 after the second dose.

The sequence is built from TRBV5-4 and TRBJ2-3; the D gene is unclear. This clonotype was sampled from an adult in good health. Sample: peripheral blood, taken on day 0 of AZD1222 vaccination. The CDR3 amino acid sequence is: CASSKPGTDTQYF. The nucleotide sequence is TGTGCCAGCAGCAAGCCAGGCACAGATACGCAGTATTTT.